These 9 T cell receptor beta chains were sequenced from one sample in a study of cytomegalovirus exposure and HLA in healthy donors (dated by TCRdb to the late 2010s). The library was produced with the immunoSEQ multiplex PCR assay. For the multiplex PCR, a mixture combining 60 forward primers for TCR Vbeta segments and 13 reverse primers for TCR Jbeta segments was used. The table was pulled from immuneACCESS by TCRdb, which kept in-frame rearrangements only. Such tables lose some clones; where checked, under half of the loss comes from unresolved V genes, and the rest has no known cause. For this sample the table gives 80,000 or so clones, of which around 70% were detected only once. Approximately 12% of the sample rests with the top ten. Sample: PBMCs. Source of these receptors: a woman between 40 and 50 years old in good health and CMV-seropositive.

The chain is built from TRBV5-1 and TRBJ2-5, with unresolved D. Germline CDR1 is SGHRS and CDR2 is YFSETQ. The ends were cut back, 4 bases at V and 5 bases at J, with 12 bases in the middle. This CDR3 contains 13 residues. The chain's CDR3 is CASSPPLRETQYF. The CDR3 region has the DNA TGCGCCAGCAGCCCCCCTCTCCGGGAGACCCAGTACTTC.

This chain joins TRBV4-2 and TRBJ1-2; TRBD1 matches 12 bases. The CDR3 is 15 residues long. The germline gives CDR1 LGHNA, CDR2 YNFKEQ. V trimming: 4 bases; J trimming: 8 bases; junction bases outside the gene matches: 8. CDR3: CASSPTGQGARGYTF. The CDR3 coding sequence is TGTGCCAGCAGCCCGACGGGACAGGGGGCGCGGGGCTACACCTTC.

This chain joins TRBV30 and TRBJ1-2; a possible D gene is TRBD1 (5 bases). Germline V CDR1 and CDR2: GTSNPN, SVGIG (reference sequence). The CDR3 covers 14 residues. V dropped 2 bases and J dropped 6 bases, with 16 bases sitting between them. The CDR3 here is CAWSSGQGGDGYTF. The CDR3 region has the DNA TGTGCCTGGAGTTCTGGGCAGGGTGGGGATGGCTACACCTTC.

This clone appeared a single time. The genes are TRBV5-5 and TRBJ2-2, with 9 bases identical to TRBD1. After removal of 4 bases from V and 8 bases from J, the junction contained 12 bases not matched to a gene. Germline V gene lookup returns CDR1 SGHKS and CDR2 YYEKEE (reference sequence). The CDR3 spans 16 residues. In nucleotides, the CDR3 is TGTGCCAGCAGCACTAACCCCGGGACAGGGTCAGGGGAGCTGTTTTTT. Translating gives CASSTNPGTGSGELFF.

This sequence joins TRBV2 and TRBJ2-1; possible D gene TRBD2, 6 bases. The V gene's germline CDR1 is SNHLY and CDR2 FYNNEI. There are 13 residues in the CDR3. The germline V and J ends were trimmed by 4 bases and 11 bases, with 15 bases remaining between them. The CDR3 loop is CASSGTKLSQQFF. The CDR3 nucleotides read TGTGCCAGCAGTGGGACTAAATTGTCACAGCAGTTCTTC.

There are a few counts of this clone. The chain couples TRBV6-5 to TRBJ1-4; D may be TRBD1 (5 bases). In germline, CDR1 is MNHEY, CDR2 SVGAGI. The CDR3 consists of 15 residues. Trimming took 6 bases from V and 0 from J, leaving 11 bases between them. CDR3 in amino acids: CASRARGATNEKLFF. CDR3 in DNA: TGTGCCAGCAGGGCGCGGGGGGCAACTAATGAAAAACTGTTTTTT.

V usage is TRBV27 and J usage is TRBJ2-3; D is uncertain. This CDR3 is built from 10 residues. CDR1 and CDR2 from the germline V gene are MNHEY and SMNVEV (reference sequence). V dropped 6 bases and J dropped 7 bases, with 5 bases sitting between them. The DNA of the CDR3 is TGTGCCAGCAGCCCTAATACGCAGTATTTT. It codes for CASSPNTQYF.

The chain carries TRBV15 and TRBJ1-5; 7 nucleotides match TRBD1. The CDR3 has 13 residues. V lost 5 bases, J lost 9 bases, and 7 bases stayed unmatched. CDR1 is LNHNV and CDR2 is YYDKDF in the germline V gene (reference sequence). CDR3 sequence: CATSFQGERPQHF. In DNA form, the CDR3 reads TGTGCCACCAGCTTCCAGGGGGAGAGGCCCCAGCATTTT.

Only one count was recorded for this clone. The chain uses TRBV7-9 and TRBJ2-1; 11 nucleotides agree with TRBD2. The V gene's germline CDR1 is SEHNR and CDR2 FQNEAQ (reference sequence). The CDR3 totals 16 residues. With 3 bases clipped from V and 7 bases from J, the junction kept 8 bases outside the gene matches. The CDR3 DNA sequence: TGTGCCAGCAGCTTGGGACCGGGACTAGCGGCTAATGAGCAGTTCTTC. As protein: CASSLGPGLAANEQFF.